Listed here is a single T cell receptor (beta chain). This sample stems from a study of control samples from healthy donors and cancer patients. Clones were sequenced by immunoSEQ multiplex PCR, and TCRdb holds only the in-frame ones, with some missing. Counted here are 70,000 to 100,000 clones, approximately 91% occurring once; the ten biggest clones make up approximately 7.6%. Germline values: CDR1 LNHDA, CDR2 SQIVND (reference sequence). The CDR3 is 15 residues long. V lost 6 bases to trimming and J lost 6 bases; unmatched junction nucleotides: 5. The J gene is TRBJ2-1, the V gene TRBV19, with 13 bases lining up with TRBD2. Sequenced input: blood. This clonotype was sampled from a woman in her sixties in good health. In DNA form, the CDR3 reads TGTGCCAGTAGAACACTAGCGGGGGGGATCAATGAGCAGTTCTTC. It yields the protein CASRTLAGGINEQFF.